Listed below are T cell receptor beta chains from one sample, sequenced in a study of blood T cell repertoires in COVID-19. Generated by immunoSEQ multiplex PCR, the TCRdb table keeps only in-frame clones and is missing some. The sample comprises 25,000 to 35,000 clones, roughly nine tenths of which are singletons, and about 5.8% rests with the top ten. Material: peripheral blood. Receptor source: a man in his sixties with active COVID-19. CDR3s include the opening cysteine and the closing phenylalanine or tryptophan. The D gene is left open where the match is weak. Clone size appears in some rows only: once, few, many, or a class for an expanded clone.

d_gene	abundance	v_gene	j_gene	CDR3nt	CDR3aa
TRBD1	NA	TRBV4-2	TRBJ1-3	TGTGCCAGCAGCCAAGGCGAGTACAGGGGCGGCGGAAACACCATATATTTT	CASSQGEYRGGGNTIYF
NA	few	TRBV7-3	TRBJ1-1	TGTGCCAGCAGCTTAATAGGGGCAAACACTGAAGCTTTCTTT	CASSLIGANTEAFF
NA	NA	TRBV10-3	TRBJ1-1	TGTGCCATCCGTGGCCCGACAGTCATGAACACTGAAGCTTTCTTT	CAIRGPTVMNTEAFF
NA	NA	TRBV7-9	TRBJ1-3	TGTGCCAGCAGACAGTCCGGGGGGTCTGGAAACACCATATATTTT	CASRQSGGSGNTIYF
NA	few	TRBV3-1/TRBV3-2	TRBJ2-5	TGTGCCAGCAGCCAAGGCGACAGGTTGGTGCAAGAGACCCAGTACTTC	CASSQGDRLVQETQYF
NA	NA	TRBV18	TRBJ2-7	TGTGCCAGCTCATCGGACAGATCCTACGAGCAGTACTTC	CASSSDRSYEQYF
TRBD1	NA	TRBV5-1	TRBJ2-7	TGCGCCAGCAGCCCGGGACAGGTCTACGAGCAGTACTTC	CASSPGQVYEQYF
TRBD2	NA	TRBV9	TRBJ2-2	TGTGCCAGCAGCAAAGCGGGACTTAACACCGGGGAGCTGTTTTTT	CASSKAGLNTGELFF
TRBD1	NA	TRBV10-3	TRBJ2-5	TGTGCCTCCTCGGGACAGGGTCGTCAAGAGACCCAGTACTTC	CASSGQGRQETQYF
NA	once	TRBV6-4	TRBJ1-6	TGTGCCAGCAGCCAGGTTTTGGATTCACCCCTCCACTTT	CASSQVLDSPLHF
NA	once	TRBV2	TRBJ1-5	TGTGCCAGCAGGAAGGAGGGTTCCCAGCCCCAGCATTTT	CASRKEGSQPQHF
NA	NA	TRBV11-2	TRBJ1-4	TGTGCCAGCAGCGGGGGGGAGAATGAAAAACTGTTTTTT	CASSGGENEKLFF
NA	NA	TRBV19	TRBJ1-2	TGTGCCAGTACCCCCGGGTCGCAGGGCTACACCTTC	CASTPGSQGYTF
NA	medium-sized	TRBV5-5	TRBJ1-2	TGTGCCAGCAGCTTGGATTACAGGACTAACTATGGCTACACCTTC	CASSLDYRTNYGYTF
TRBD1	NA	TRBV5-1	TRBJ1-1	TGCGCCAGCAGCTGGTCTACAGGGACAGGCTCTGAAGCTTTCTTT	CASSWSTGTGSEAFF